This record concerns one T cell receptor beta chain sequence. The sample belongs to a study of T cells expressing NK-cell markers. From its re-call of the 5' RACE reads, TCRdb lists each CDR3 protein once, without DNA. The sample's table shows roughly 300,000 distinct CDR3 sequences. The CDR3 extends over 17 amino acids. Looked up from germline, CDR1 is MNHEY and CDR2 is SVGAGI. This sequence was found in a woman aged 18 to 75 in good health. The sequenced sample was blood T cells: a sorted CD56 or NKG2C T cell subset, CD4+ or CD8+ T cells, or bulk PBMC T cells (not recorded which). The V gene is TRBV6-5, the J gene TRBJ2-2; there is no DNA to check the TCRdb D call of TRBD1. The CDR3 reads CASSYPPDRGDTGELFF.